Each of the 9 T cell receptor beta chains below was sequenced from the same sample in a study of shared clonotypes between healthy human individuals. Naive CD8 cells comprised CD45RO-negative, CCR7-positively selected cells, excluding terminally differentiated effector memory CD45RA+ cells. TCRdb's copy holds only in-frame clones and misses some; the assay was immunoSEQ multiplex PCR. The table has roughly 650,000 clones, 95% to 97% seen once. The sequenced material came from naive CD8+ T cells sorted from blood. Receptors were obtained from a woman aged 30 to 39 in good health.

V is TRBV7-9 and J is TRBJ1-1; TRBD1 is a possible D gene (6 bases). This CDR3 comprises 15 residues. The germline gives CDR1 SEHNR, CDR2 FQNEAQ (reference sequence). Trimming left V 5 bases short and J 0 bases short, with 13 bases between. The CDR3 reads CASSQLEGVNTEAFF. DNA of the CDR3: TGTGCCAGCAGCCAACTTGAGGGGGTGAACACTGAAGCTTTCTTT.

The chain uses TRBV7-8 and TRBJ1-2, with 9 nucleotides matching TRBD1. This CDR3 spans 15 amino acids. CDR1 is SGHVS and CDR2 is FQNEAQ in the germline V gene. V dropped 3 bases and J dropped 4; count of bases not matched to a gene: 6. CDR3: CASSLGQGSPYGYTF. The CDR3 region has the DNA TGTGCCAGCAGCTTGGGACAGGGAAGTCCCTATGGCTACACCTTC.

This chain uses TRBV27 with TRBJ2-3; no definite D call. The CDR3 has 14 residues. CDR1 MNHEY and CDR2 SMNVEV come from the germline V gene (reference sequence). Deletions cut 5 bases from V and 6 bases from J, with 15 bases between. This chain's CDR3 is CASSPSDPLDTQYF. CDR3 DNA: TGTGCCAGCAGTCCATCCGACCCATTGGATACGCAGTATTTT.

The chain recombines TRBV2 with TRBJ2-2; TRBD1 matches 7 bases. Germline CDR1 reads SNHLY; CDR2 reads FYNNEI. The CDR3 has 15 amino acids. Trimming removed 6 bases from V and 3 bases from J; junction bases left unmatched: 7. The DNA for the CDR3 is TGTGCCAGCAGACTTGGGACAGATTACACCGGGGAGCTGTTTTTT. This codes for CASRLGTDYTGELFF. The entire variable domain, with the rest obtained from reference TRBV2 and TRBJ2-2, is as follows: EPEVTQTPSHQVTQMGQEVILRCVPISNHLYFYWYRQILGQKVEFLVSFYNNEISEKSEIFDDQFSVERPDGSNFTLKIRSTKLEDSAMYFCASRLGTDYTGELFFGEGSRLTVL.

The V call is TRBV27, the J call TRBJ1-4; D is uncertain. The CDR3 totals 14 residues. V lost 5 bases and J lost 7, with 14 bases in between. Germline CDR1 MNHEY, CDR2 SMNVEV (reference sequence). The CDR3 here is CASSRTSSVEKLFF. Here the CDR3 DNA reads TGTGCCAGCAGTAGGACCAGTTCGGTTGAAAAACTGTTTTTT.

V usage is TRBV28 and J usage is TRBJ1-1, with a weak D call TRBD1 (5 bases). The germline gives CDR1 MDHEN, CDR2 SYDVKM. The CDR3 runs to 18 residues. V lost 6 bases and J lost 3, with 26 bases in between. The CDR3 protein is CASRASTRRGGRDTEAFF. Written as DNA, the CDR3 is TGTGCCAGCAGGGCTTCCACACGTCGGGGGGGAAGAGACACTGAAGCTTTCTTT.

This clone was detected only once. V is TRBV7-9 and J is TRBJ2-1; D uncertain. CDR3 length: 13 amino acids. V dropped 7 bases and J dropped 8 bases, with 15 bases sitting between them. The germline V gene has CDR1 SEHNR and CDR2 FQNEAQ (reference sequence). CDR3 loop: CASTGRLADEQFF. The DNA of the CDR3 is TGTGCCAGCACCGGGCGCCTCGCGGATGAGCAGTTCTTC.

V gene TRBV9 combines with J gene TRBJ2-7, with 9 bases fitting TRBD2. The germline gives CDR1 SGDLS, CDR2 YYNGEE. The CDR3 contains 16 residues. V lost 4 bases, J lost 3 bases, and 11 bases stayed unmatched. The CDR3 DNA reads TGTGCCAGCAGCTTTACTGAGACTAGCGGAAACTACGAGCAGTACTTC. This translates into CASSFTETSGNYEQYF.

J is TRBJ2-7 and V is TRBV2; 11 nucleotides agree with TRBD2. Germline CDR1 is SNHLY and CDR2 is FYNNEI. J was trimmed by 4 bases and V by 4 bases; bases with no gene match: 3. The CDR3 sequence is 14 residues long. The CDR3, as DNA: TGTGCCAGCAGTGTGGGGACTAGCGGTTACGAGCAGTACTTC. Translation: CASSVGTSGYEQYF.